This T cell receptor (beta chain) came from a study of blood T cells in healthy people across ages. Broader study findings: Whereas aged donors had fewer naive CD4+ cells, long-lived donors had more of them and higher diversity. In these data, TCR beta diversity tracked strongly with naive T cell percentage.

The authors ran a second PCR of about 6 to 12 cycles using a sample-barcoded 5' primer and a J-beta primer mix. Every molecule of cDNA carried a tag from a template-switch adaptor with 12 random nucleotides. Each CDR3 protein is one row after TCRdb ran MiXCR on the 5' RACE reads. The sample gives about 1.6 million distinct CDR3 sequences, around 35% of which show up once; about 10% is in the top ten. About this clonotype itself: The target antigen is unknown.

Each sample provided at least 5 micrograms of extracted total RNA. Per germline, CDR1 LNHNV and CDR2 YYDKDF (reference sequence). Deletions cut 4 bases from V and 6 bases from J, with 14 bases between. The CDR3 contains 14 residues. This receptor was taken from a woman aged 30 to 39 in good health. The chain is built from TRBV15 and TRBJ2-3; D possibly corresponds to TRBD1 (5 bases). Material for sequencing was blood. The CDR3 is CATSIEEGADTQYF. The CDR3 nucleotides are TGTGCCACCAGCATCGAGGAAGGGGCGGATACGCAGTATTTT. Full variable domain (missing parts from reference TRBV15 and TRBJ2-3): DAMVIQNPRYQVTQFGKPVTLSCSQTLNHNVMYWYQQKSSQAPKLLFHYYDKDFNNEADTPDNFQSRRPNTSFCFLDIRSPGLGDTAMYLCATSIEEGADTQYFGPGTRLTVL.